The 5 T cell receptor beta chains below come from one sample, sequenced in a study of identical twins. TCRdb itself ran the 5' RACE reads through MiXCR, one entry per CDR3 protein. The sample shows approximately 220,000 distinct CDR3 sequences, under 10% of them seen only once. These data also formed part of another study, on yellow fever vaccine responses in identical twins.

Sequenced input: memory (CD45RO+) T cells sorted from blood. The receptors stem from a woman aged 18-35 years in good health.

The chain couples TRBV7-6 to TRBJ1-2, with a possible D match to TRBD1 (6 bases). The CDR3 is made up of 14 amino acids. Germline-derived CDR1 and CDR2 are SGHVS and FNYEAQ. V lost 5 bases and J 3 bases, leaving 13 bases between the germline ends. The CDR3 sequence: CASSPDSRDYGYTF. CDR3 DNA: TGTGCCAGCAGCCCGGACAGCCGTGACTATGGCTACACCTTC.

The rearrangement links TRBV9 to TRBJ2-7; D gene ambiguous. V was cut by 4 bases and J by 0 bases, with 11 bases left in between. CDR3 length: 14 residues. CDR1 is SGDLS and CDR2 is YYNGEE in the germline V gene. The CDR3 bases are TGTGCCAGCAGCCTAACGATCAGCTCCTACGAGCAGTACTTC. The encoded protein is CASSLTISSYEQYF.

This clonotype was picked up many times. The V call is TRBV28, the J call TRBJ1-1; the D is unclear. The CDR3 sequence is 13 residues long. CDR1 is MDHEN, CDR2 SYDVKM, per germline. Trimming cost V 4 bases and J 10 bases, with 16 bases left between them. The CDR3 is CASSSLGPLRAFF. The CDR3 region has the DNA TGTGCCAGCAGTTCGCTTGGGCCCTTAAGAGCTTTCTTT.

The V gene is TRBV7-2, the J gene TRBJ2-7; 7 bases fit TRBD1. V lost 7 bases and J lost 1; bases outside the gene matches: 10. The CDR3 has 15 residues. CDR1 SGHTA and CDR2 FQGNSA come from the germline V gene. The CDR3 sequence is CASTFSRDRSYEQYF. The CDR3 DNA is TGTGCCAGCACCTTTTCTAGGGACAGATCCTACGAGCAGTACTTC. The whole variable domain, filled in from reference TRBV7-2 and TRBJ2-7, reads GAGVSQSPSNKVTEKGKDVELRCDPISGHTALYWYRQSLGQGLEFLIYFQGNSAPDKSGLPSDRFSAERTGGSVSTLTIQRTQQEDSAVYLCASTFSRDRSYEQYFGPGTRLTVT.

The chain recombines TRBV5-1 with TRBJ2-2, with D perhaps TRBD1 or TRBD2 (5 bases each). There are 14 residues in the CDR3. Looked up from germline, CDR1 is SGHRS and CDR2 is YFSETQ. V dropped 3 bases and J dropped 5 bases, with 11 bases sitting between them. The CDR3 DNA is TGCGCCAGCAGCTATCCGGGACGGACCGGGGAGCTGTTTTTT. Protein: CASSYPGRTGELFF.